The 5 T cell receptor beta chains in this list originate from one sample, sequenced in a study of OX40 agonist ivuxolimab in advanced cancers. Measured with immunoSEQ multiplex PCR; TCRdb has only the in-frame clones, and not every one. The data show about 73,000 clones, approximately 86% seen once. This specimen was CD4+ or CD8+ T cells sorted from blood, taken in a trial of the OX40 agonist ivuxolimab. The source of these receptors is an adult with an advanced solid tumor such as melanoma, head and neck, liver or kidney cancer.

This clone came up once. This chain joins TRBV9 and TRBJ2-4; 14 nucleotides agree with TRBD2. The CDR3 has 19 residues. CDR1 is SGDLS, CDR2 YYNGEE, per germline. J was trimmed by 2 bases and V by 2 bases; bases with no gene match: 9. Here the CDR3 reads CASSVGLAGGPFTKNIQYF. The CDR3 nucleotides read TGTGCCAGCAGCGTCGGACTAGCGGGGGGACCTTTTACCAAAAACATTCAGTACTTC.

The chain combines TRBV19 with TRBJ2-7; a possible D gene is TRBD1 (6 bases). Trimming shortened V by 5 bases and J by 3 bases, and 14 bases separated the two germline ends. There are 14 residues in the CDR3. Germline V gene sequence: CDR1 LNHDA, CDR2 SQIVND (reference sequence). CDR3 sequence (DNA): TGTGCCAGTAGTTCCAGGACAGCCTTCTACGAGCAGTACTTC. Translating gives CASSSRTAFYEQYF.

The CDR3 loop is CASSYQYEQYF. Written as DNA, the CDR3 is TGTGCCAGCAGCTATCAGTACGAGCAGTACTTC. V and J are TRBV13 and TRBJ2-7; no firm D call. Germline assignment: CDR1 PRHDT and CDR2 FYEKMQ (reference sequence). V was pared by 4 bases and J by 4 bases, with 5 bases between. This CDR3 is built from 11 residues.

The chain has TRBV19 and TRBJ2-5; unclear D gene. The CDR3 spans 16 residues. Germline V gene sequence: CDR1 LNHDA, CDR2 SQIVND (reference sequence). The germline V and J ends were trimmed by 0 bases and 2 bases, with 13 bases remaining between them. The CDR3 sequence: CASSIDGGPGQETQYF. CDR3 DNA: TGTGCCAGTAGTATAGACGGCGGACCAGGTCAAGAGACCCAGTACTTC.

The genes are TRBV5-1 and TRBJ1-4; possibly TRBD1 for D (5 bases). CDR3 length equals 13 residues. V lost 4 bases and J 8 bases, leaving 12 bases between the germline ends. From germline, CDR1 is SGHRS and CDR2 YFSETQ. Here the CDR3 reads CASSPRQGEKLFF. CDR3 nucleotide sequence: TGCGCCAGCAGCCCCCGCCAGGGCGAAAAACTGTTTTTT.